Listed here are 21 T cell receptor beta chains from one sample, sequenced in a study of cytomegalovirus exposure and HLA in healthy donors. The PCR had 60 Vbeta and 13 Jbeta primers. Sequenced by immunoSEQ multiplex PCR; TCRdb stores in-frame clones only, minus some. This sample has 150,000 or so clones, with roughly 73% found just once. The source material was PBMCs. These receptor sequences come from a female donor in good health and CMV-seronegative.

J is TRBJ2-1 and V is TRBV19, with 7 bases that match TRBD1. Germline V lookup: CDR1 LNHDA, CDR2 SQIVND (reference sequence). This CDR3 contains 16 residues. V shed 10 bases, J shed 5 bases, and the junction held 17 bases outside the gene matches. CDR3 nucleotide sequence: TGTGCCACCGCGCTGAGGGGGCATTATCCGGACAATGAGCAGTTCTTC. Translation: CATALRGHYPDNEQFF. The full variable domain, its missing parts supplied by reference TRBV19 and TRBJ2-1, is DGGITQSPKYLFRKEGQNVTLSCEQNLNHDAMYWYRQDPGQGLRLIYYSQIVNDFQKGDIAEGYSVSREKKESFPLTVTSAQKNPTAFYLCATALRGHYPDNEQFFGPGTRLTVL.

This clone occurred once. The chain is built from TRBV2 and TRBJ1-5; the D is unclear. Deletions cut 0 bases from V and 7 bases from J, with 19 bases between. From germline, CDR1 is SNHLY and CDR2 FYNNEI. CDR3 length: 17 amino acids. The CDR3 is CASSEALLAGRRQPQHF. In DNA, the CDR3 is TGTGCCAGCAGTGAAGCGCTTCTCGCGGGGAGGAGACAGCCCCAGCATTTT.

This clone was seen just once. In DNA, the CDR3 is TGTGCCAGCAGCCAGACCGTCCCTAGCGGGGGGTCCCGGGGACGCTACAATGAGCAGTTCTTC. It translates to CASSQTVPSGGSRGRYNEQFF. The gene calls are TRBV7-3 and TRBJ2-1; TRBD2 aligns across 11 bases. Trimming took 5 bases from V and 3 from J; bases not matched to a gene: 21. CDR1 is SGHTA and CDR2 is FQGTGA in the germline V gene. This CDR3 contains 21 residues. The variable domain in full, with the rest retrieved from reference TRBV7-3 and TRBJ2-1, is GAGVSQTPSNKVTEKGKYVELRCDPISGHTALYWYRQSLGQGPEFLIYFQGTGAADDSGLPNDRFFAVRPEGSVSTLKIQRTERGDSAVYLCASSQTVPSGGSRGRYNEQFFGPGTRLTVL.

The chain links TRBV28 to TRBJ2-5, with 12 bases aligning to TRBD2. The end of the DNA aligns better with TRBJ2-7, so the J call may be wrong. The CDR3 sequence is 15 residues long. Germline V lookup: CDR1 MDHEN, CDR2 SYDVKM. The CDR3 nucleotides are TGTGCCAGCAGCCCGACTAGCGGGAGATCTTACGAGCAGTACTTC. Protein: CASSPTSGRSYEQYF.

This clone was recorded once. The chain employs TRBV5-4 and TRBJ2-2, with 8 bases matching TRBD2. There are 15 residues in the CDR3. V was clipped by 1 base and J by 4 bases; unmatched bases: 3. Per the germline V gene, CDR1 is SGHNT and CDR2 is YYREEE (reference sequence). The CDR3 region is CASSLPSGGTGELFF. In DNA, the CDR3 is TGTGCCAGCAGCTTGCCCAGCGGGGGCACCGGGGAGCTGTTTTTT.

This sequence joins TRBV9 and TRBJ2-1; possible D gene TRBD1, 6 bases. This CDR3 contains 15 residues. CDR1 is SGDLS and CDR2 is YYNGEE in the germline V gene. With 0 bases removed from V and 4 bases from J, the gap between germline ends came to 11 bases. CDR3 region: CASSVDGGGYNEQFF. The CDR3 DNA sequence: TGTGCCAGCAGCGTAGATGGGGGCGGGTACAATGAGCAGTTCTTC.

This clone was seen a handful of times. This rearrangement joins TRBV5-6 to TRBJ1-5, with a possible D match to TRBD1 (5 bases). Germline V gene sequence: CDR1 SGHDT, CDR2 YYEEEE. V dropped 6 bases and J dropped 1 base, with 23 bases sitting between them. This CDR3 region has 18 residues. The CDR3 DNA is TGTGCCAGCACCCTTGGGGGAGTAGCGGTGGTGAGCAATCAGCCCCAGCATTTT. Protein: CASTLGGVAVVSNQPQHF.

The table lists this clone with a few counts. This chain uses TRBV5-4 with TRBJ2-7; 9 bases line up with TRBD2. This CDR3 region has 17 residues. V shed 0 bases and J 4 bases; nucleotides not matched to a gene: 11. Germline V CDR1 and CDR2: SGHNT, YYREEE (reference sequence). The CDR3 DNA reads TGTGCCAGCAGCTTGGGTGCTAGCGGGACGATGGTTTACGAGCAGTACTTC. As protein: CASSLGASGTMVYEQYF.

The V gene is TRBV5-4, the J gene TRBJ2-7; TRBD2 agrees at 12 bases. V lost 0 bases and J lost 7; bases outside the gene matches: 5. Germline values: CDR1 SGHNT, CDR2 YYREEE (reference sequence). The CDR3 length is 15 residues. The CDR3 bases are TGTGCCAGCAGCTTGGCTAGCGGGAGGGCCAGGGAGCAGTACTTC. Encoded protein: CASSLASGRAREQYF.

J is TRBJ1-4 and V is TRBV2; a possible D gene is TRBD1 (6 bases). The V gene's germline CDR1 is SNHLY and CDR2 FYNNEI. V lost 2 bases and J lost 3, with 25 bases in between. The CDR3 extends over 20 amino acids. CDR3 loop: CASSEPKGENGILANEKLFF. In DNA form, the CDR3 reads TGTGCCAGCAGTGAACCAAAGGGGGAGAACGGCATCTTAGCTAATGAAAAACTGTTTTTT.

V usage is TRBV27 and J usage is TRBJ2-7; 9 bases are shared with TRBD1. Germline assignment: CDR1 MNHEY and CDR2 SMNVEV (reference sequence). The V gene end was trimmed by 6 bases and the J gene end by 2 bases; junction bases not matched to a gene: 5. The CDR3 spans 14 residues. The CDR3 coding sequence is TGTGCCAGCAGAAAGACAGGGGGGACCTACGAGCAGTACTTC. This sequence encodes CASRKTGGTYEQYF.

The chain recombines TRBV6-5 with TRBJ2-3; weak D call: TRBD1 (6 bases). Germline values: CDR1 MNHEY, CDR2 SVGAGI. CDR3 length: 15 amino acids. The V end lost 8 bases, the J end lost 7 bases, and 22 bases lay between the germline ends. The CDR3, as DNA: TGTGCCAGCGCGACGGGACATTCCGTAGGGAATACGCAGTATTTT. It encodes CASATGHSVGNTQYF.

This clone was counted a single time. The chain is built from TRBV6-1 and TRBJ2-7; 11 bases align to TRBD1. V gave up 4 bases and J gave up 6 bases; unmatched junction bases: 11. Germline loops: CDR1 MNHNS, CDR2 SASEGT. There are 16 residues in the CDR3. CDR3 nucleotide sequence: TGTGCCAGCAGTGCCTATACAAGGGACAGGGGGAGCGAGCAGTACTTC. This gives the protein CASSAYTRDRGSEQYF.

V is TRBV10-2 and J is TRBJ2-2; TRBD2 is a possible D gene (5 bases). The CDR3 runs to 14 residues. CDR1 and CDR2 from the germline V gene are WSHSY and SAAADI. With 8 bases removed from V and 3 bases from J, the gap between germline ends came to 13 bases. The CDR3 nucleotides read TGCGCCAGCGAGGGTGCCCGTTACACCGGGGAGCTGTTTTTT. This gives the protein CASEGARYTGELFF.

In this sample, this clone turned up once. This rearrangement joins TRBV7-2 to TRBJ2-7; 7 nucleotides match TRBD1. Losses at the gene ends were 5 bases for V and 7 bases for J; bases not matched to a gene: 5. Germline loops: CDR1 SGHTA, CDR2 FQGNSA. The CDR3 is 12 residues long. The CDR3 here is CASSRDSGEQYF. DNA for the CDR3: TGTGCCAGCAGCCGGGACAGTGGGGAGCAGTACTTC.

The rearrangement uses TRBV9 and TRBJ1-6; TRBD1 is a possible D gene (6 bases). There are 14 residues in the CDR3. Germline-derived CDR1 and CDR2 are SGDLS and YYNGEE. V was shortened by 5 bases and J by 7 bases, with 13 bases between the two germline ends. The CDR3 DNA follows: TGTGCCAGCAGAAGCGTCGGACAGAATTCACCCCTCCACTTT. Translating gives CASRSVGQNSPLHF.

The chain uses TRBV6-5 and TRBJ1-1, with D possibly TRBD1 on 6 matching bases. Germline assignment: CDR1 MNHEY and CDR2 SVGAGI. Trimming shortened V by 6 bases and J by 6 bases, and 17 bases separated the two germline ends. The CDR3 length is 14 residues. This CDR3 reads CASSHRELSAEAFF. As DNA, the CDR3 is TGTGCCAGCAGCCACAGGGAGTTATCGGCTGAAGCTTTCTTT.

V usage is TRBV7-2 and J usage is TRBJ2-1; 11 positions match TRBD2. V lost 4 bases, J lost 4 bases, and 6 bases stayed unmatched. This CDR3 is built from 16 residues. The germline CDR1 and CDR2 sequences are SGHTA and FQGNSA. The CDR3 bases are TGTGCCAGCAGCTCAGCAGGGACTAGCGGATACAATGAGCAGTTCTTC. Translated, it gives CASSSAGTSGYNEQFF.

CDR3 region: CASSVVGTSSYEQYF. The CDR3, as DNA: TGTGCCAGCAGCGTAGTAGGGACTAGCAGCTACGAGCAGTACTTC. The chain links TRBV9 to TRBJ2-7, with 9 nucleotides matching TRBD2. The length of the CDR3 is 15 residues. Germline-derived CDR1 and CDR2 are SGDLS and YYNGEE. The V and J ends lost 0 bases and 3 bases, in that order; junction bases with no gene match: 4.

The chain couples TRBV5-1 to TRBJ1-3; weak D call: TRBD1 (5 bases). Trimming stripped 5 bases from V and 0 bases from J, with 12 bases between. Germline V gives CDR1 SGHRS, CDR2 YFSETQ. This CDR3 has 15 amino acids. The CDR3 sequence is CASSPDRDSGNTIYF. The CDR3 DNA follows: TGCGCCAGCAGTCCAGACAGAGACTCTGGAAACACCATATATTTT.

The chain carries TRBV5-1 and TRBJ2-7; 11 bases are shared with TRBD2. The CDR3 is 17 amino acids. V lost 4 bases and J lost 6; bases outside the gene matches: 15. Germline V gives CDR1 SGHRS, CDR2 YFSETQ. CDR3 sequence reads: CASSPLDRSGRAGEQYF. The CDR3 region has the DNA TGCGCCAGCAGCCCACTGGACCGTAGCGGGAGGGCGGGCGAGCAGTACTTC.